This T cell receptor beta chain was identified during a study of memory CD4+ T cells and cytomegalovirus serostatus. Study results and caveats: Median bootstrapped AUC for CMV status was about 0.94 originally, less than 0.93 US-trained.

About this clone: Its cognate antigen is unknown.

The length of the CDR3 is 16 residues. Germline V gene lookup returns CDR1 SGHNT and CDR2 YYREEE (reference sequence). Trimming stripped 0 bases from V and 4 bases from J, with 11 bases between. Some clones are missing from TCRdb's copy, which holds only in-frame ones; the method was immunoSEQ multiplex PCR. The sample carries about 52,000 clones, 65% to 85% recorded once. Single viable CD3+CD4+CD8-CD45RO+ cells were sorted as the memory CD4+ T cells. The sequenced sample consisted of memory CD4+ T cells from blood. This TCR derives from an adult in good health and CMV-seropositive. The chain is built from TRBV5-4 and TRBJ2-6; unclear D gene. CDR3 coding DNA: TGTGCCAGCAGCTTGGACCCGTCCGGAGGGGCCAACGTCCTGACTTTC. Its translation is CASSLDPSGGANVLTF.